The 18 T cell receptor beta chains below all came from one sample that was sequenced in a study of cytotoxic CD8 clonotypes in ibrutinib-treated CLL. Profiling relied on immunoSEQ multiplex PCR, and the TCRdb table lists in-frame clones only, not all of them. This table holds a few hundred thousand clones, 80% found once. The specimen was PBMCs, collected before ibrutinib treatment. These receptors originate from a human donor with chronic lymphocytic leukemia.

The V and J genes are TRBV10-1 and TRBJ2-3, with D hard to call. CDR3 length equals 12 residues. Trimming cost V 8 bases and J 2 bases, with 8 bases left between them. CDR1 and CDR2 (germline): WNHNN, SYGVQD (reference sequence). The CDR3 DNA follows: TGCGCCAGCGGCTCTTCCACAGATACGCAGTATTTT. Its translation is CASGSSTDTQYF.

The chain recombines TRBV7-9 with TRBJ1-2, with 10 bases lining up with TRBD1. The CDR3 contains 17 residues. Germline V gives CDR1 SEHNR, CDR2 FQNEAQ (reference sequence). V lost 4 bases, J lost 6 bases, and 14 bases stayed unmatched. CDR3 loop: CASSSREAGQGVHGYTF. In DNA, the CDR3 is TGTGCCAGCAGCTCCCGGGAAGCAGGACAGGGGGTACATGGCTACACCTTC.

The V and J genes are TRBV5-6 and TRBJ2-1; 7 bases fit TRBD2. Germline trimming cut 0 bases from V and 4 bases from J; bases unmatched to any gene: 7. Looked up from germline, CDR1 is SGHDT and CDR2 is YYEEEE. There are 16 residues in the CDR3. CDR3 sequence: CASSLARDYFYNEQFF. CDR3 in DNA: TGTGCCAGCAGCTTGGCCCGGGACTACTTTTACAATGAGCAGTTCTTC. The full variable domain, with the rest looked up from reference TRBV5-6 and TRBJ2-1, is DAGVTQSPTHLIKTRGQQVTLRCSPKSGHDTVSWYQQALGQGPQFIFQYYEEEERQRGNFPDRFSGHQFPNYSSELNVNALLLGDSALYLCASSLARDYFYNEQFFGPGTRLTVL.

The chain employs TRBV7-9 and TRBJ2-3; 7 nucleotides match TRBD1. V was pared by 7 bases and J by 2 bases, with 9 bases of the junction left unmatched. From germline, CDR1 is SEHNR and CDR2 FQNEAQ (reference sequence). The CDR3 has 15 residues. In DNA, the CDR3 is TGTGCCAGCATACAGGGGATTTTCAACACAGATACGCAGTATTTT. Translating it yields CASIQGIFNTDTQYF.

The chain combines TRBV6-6 with TRBJ2-5; D remains unclear. The DNA end is a closer match to TRBJ2-7, so the J assignment may be wrong. Germline-derived CDR1 and CDR2 are MNHNY and SVGAGI (reference sequence). The CDR3 spans 16 residues. CDR3 coding DNA: TGTGCCAGCAGTCAACCTACATGGATACGTCCCTACGAGCAGTACTTC. Translation gives CASSQPTWIRPYEQYF.

The rearrangement uses TRBV29-1 and TRBJ1-1; D remains ambiguous. This CDR3 is built from 11 residues. In germline, CDR1 is SQVTM, CDR2 ANQGSEA. V shed 7 bases and J shed 5 bases, with 11 bases lying between them. The CDR3 DNA is TGCAGCGCTAAGGCTGGAACTGAAGCTTTCTTT. It is translated as CSAKAGTEAFF.

In this sample, this clone turned up a few times. The V gene is TRBV5-6, the J gene TRBJ2-6; D is unresolved. V lost 3 bases, J lost 2 bases, and 15 bases lay in between. This CDR3 has 17 amino acids. Per the germline V gene, CDR1 is SGHDT and CDR2 is YYEEEE. DNA for the CDR3: TGTGCCAGCAGCTCGGTAGGCTTAACAACTGGGGCCAACGTCCTGACTTTC. Protein sequence: CASSSVGLTTGANVLTF.

The chain is built from TRBV9 and TRBJ2-1, with 8 nucleotides matching TRBD1. This CDR3 spans 14 amino acids. Unmatched junction bases numbered 5, after V lost 6 bases and J lost 3 bases. CDR1 and CDR2 from the germline V gene are SGDLS and YYNGEE. The CDR3 loop reads CASTVGQGYNEQFF. In DNA form, the CDR3 reads TGTGCCAGCACCGTCGGACAGGGCTACAATGAGCAGTTCTTC.

The J gene is TRBJ2-2, the V gene TRBV7-9; TRBD2 is a possible D gene (5 bases). The CDR3 is made up of 12 amino acids. Trimming shortened V by 3 bases and J by 7 bases, and 6 bases separated the two germline ends. CDR1 is SEHNR and CDR2 is FQNEAQ in the germline V gene (reference sequence). The CDR3 here is CASSLRVGELFF. The CDR3 DNA reads TGTGCCAGCAGCTTGAGGGTCGGGGAGCTGTTTTTT. Together with reference TRBV7-9 and TRBJ2-2, the CDR3 gives the full variable domain: DTGVSQNPRHKITKRGQNVTFRCDPISEHNRLYWYRQTLGQGPEFLTYFQNEAQLEKSRLLSDRFSAERPKGSFSTLEIQRTEQGDSAMYLCASSLRVGELFFGEGSRLTVL.

This rearrangement joins TRBV28 to TRBJ2-7; no reliable D call. Germline CDR1 and CDR2: MDHEN and SYDVKM. CDR3 size: 15 residues. Trimming stripped 1 base from V and 0 bases from J, with 10 bases between. This CDR3 reads CASSLSTVSSYEQYF. In DNA form, the CDR3 reads TGTGCCAGCAGTTTATCCACAGTGAGCTCCTACGAGCAGTACTTC. Looking up the rest from reference TRBV28 and TRBJ2-7 gives the full variable domain: DVKVTQSSRYLVKRTGEKVFLECVQDMDHENMFWYRQDPGLGLRLIYFSYDVKMKEKGDIPEGYSVSREKKERFSLILESASTNQTSMYLCASSLSTVSSYEQYFGPGTRLTVT.

V gene TRBV7-3 combines with J gene TRBJ2-3; D remains ambiguous. Germline V gene data show CDR1 as SGHTA and CDR2 as FQGTGA. This CDR3 has 14 amino acids. Trimming removed 5 bases from V and 1 base from J, with 10 bases in between. The CDR3 nucleotides are TGTGCCAGCAGCCCCGGGCGCGGCACAGATACGCAGTATTTT. Amino acids: CASSPGRGTDTQYF. The full variable domain, rest sourced from reference TRBV7-3 and TRBJ2-3, is GAGVSQTPSNKVTEKGKYVELRCDPISGHTALYWYRQSLGQGPEFLIYFQGTGAADDSGLPNDRFFAVRPEGSVSTLKIQRTERGDSAVYLCASSPGRGTDTQYFGPGTRLTVL.

V is TRBV28 and J is TRBJ1-2; D gene uncertain. Germline values: CDR1 MDHEN, CDR2 SYDVKM. The CDR3 contains 18 residues. With 1 base removed from V and 2 bases from J, the gap between germline ends came to 20 bases. CDR3: CASSLLGLTPQRNYGYTF. The CDR3 DNA is TGTGCCAGCAGTTTATTAGGACTGACGCCCCAACGGAACTATGGCTACACCTTC.

This sequence joins TRBV10-1 and TRBJ1-1, with D possibly matching TRBD1 (5 bases). Trimming removed 6 bases from V and 1 base from J, with 9 bases in between. Germline V gene lookup returns CDR1 WNHNN and CDR2 SYGVQD (reference sequence). This CDR3 is 13 amino acids long. Here the CDR3 reads CASRVQENTEAFF. As DNA, the CDR3 is TGCGCCAGCAGAGTACAGGAGAACACTGAAGCTTTCTTT.

This sequence joins TRBV21-1 and TRBJ2-3; TRBD1 is the table's D call and was not checked against the DNA. TRBV21-1 is flagged as a pseudogene. This CDR3 is built from 18 residues. The CDR3 is CASSKGDQTGGGVDTQYF. Here the CDR3 DNA reads TGTGCCAGCAGCAAAGGGGACCAAACAGGGGGCGGAGTGGATACGCAGTATTTT.

This clone was counted a single time. The chain recombines TRBV2 with TRBJ2-3; TRBD2 matches at 12 bases. The CDR3 loop spans 15 amino acids. Losses at the gene ends were 0 bases for V and 11 bases for J; bases not matched to a gene: 6. Germline loops: CDR1 SNHLY, CDR2 FYNNEI. The CDR3 here is CASSEAPGLAGRQYF. The DNA of the CDR3 is TGTGCCAGCAGTGAAGCGCCCGGACTAGCGGGAAGGCAGTATTTT.

CDR3 in DNA: TGTGCCAGCAGTGAAGCGCGGTGGGGAGGGAGTCAGCCCCAGCATTTT. It specifies CASSEARWGGSQPQHF. V gene TRBV2 combines with J gene TRBJ1-5, with unresolved D. Germline V lookup: CDR1 SNHLY, CDR2 FYNNEI. V lost 0 bases and J 6 bases, leaving 15 bases between the germline ends. The CDR3 contains 16 residues.

The chain joins TRBV10-3 to TRBJ2-3; D is uncertain. The CDR3 runs to 16 residues. Germline V gene sequence: CDR1 ENHRY, CDR2 SYGVKD. V was trimmed by 0 bases and J by 0 bases, leaving 10 bases between them. CDR3 DNA sequence: TGTGCCATCAGTGAGTCGATGGGGATAAGCACAGATACGCAGTATTTT. This sequence encodes CAISESMGISTDTQYF.

The chain recombines TRBV18 with TRBJ1-2; D is possibly TRBD1 (5 bases). The CDR3 loop spans 14 amino acids. The germline gives CDR1 KGHSH, CDR2 LQKENI. V lost 0 bases and J lost 8, with 13 bases in between. The CDR3 DNA follows: TGTGCCAGCTCACCACCTGCAGGGTCTGGCGGCTACACCTTC. It specifies CASSPPAGSGGYTF.